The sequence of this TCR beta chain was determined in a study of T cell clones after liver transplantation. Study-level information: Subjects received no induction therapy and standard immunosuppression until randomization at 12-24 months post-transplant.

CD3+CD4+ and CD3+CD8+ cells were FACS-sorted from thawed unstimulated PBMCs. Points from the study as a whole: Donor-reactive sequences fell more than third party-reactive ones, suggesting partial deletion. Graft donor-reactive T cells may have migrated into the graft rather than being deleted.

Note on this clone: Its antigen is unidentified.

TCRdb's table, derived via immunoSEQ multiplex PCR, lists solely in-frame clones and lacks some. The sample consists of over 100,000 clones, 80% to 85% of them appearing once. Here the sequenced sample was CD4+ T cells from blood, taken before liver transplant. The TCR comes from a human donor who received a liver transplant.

CDR3 nucleotide sequence: TGTGCCAGCAGCCCATCATGGGTGGGGAAGGAGACCCAGTACTTC. Amino acid sequence: CASSPSWVGKETQYF. The rearrangement links TRBV5-8 to TRBJ2-5; D is unresolved. CDR3 length: 15 residues. Germline V gene data show CDR1 as SGHTS and CDR2 as YDEGEE. V lost 4 bases, J lost 5 bases, and 18 bases lay in between.